This is a list of T cell receptor beta chains from one sample in a study of Ad26.COV2.S vaccination and SARS-CoV-2 variants. Assay: immunoSEQ multiplex PCR; the TCRdb copy retains only in-frame clones and omits some. The sample gives over 110,000 clones, roughly 85% of which show up once; 4.5% to 6% is in the top ten. Source: peripheral blood, taken after recovery from COVID-19. The receptors here all came from a human donor who had recovered from COVID-19. The CDR3 runs from the conserved cysteine through the conserved F or W. D genes are given only for firm matches. Size is stated for part of the rows, as once, few or many counts, or as a class when the clone is expanded.

D: -; V: TRBV18; size: -; J: TRBJ2-1; CDR3: CASSPLAGDSNEQFF; DNA: TGTGCCAGCTCACCACTGGCGGGGGACAGCAATGAGCAGTTCTTC
D: TRBD1; V: TRBV7-8; size: -; J: TRBJ1-2; CDR3: CASSWTGGYYGYTF; DNA: TGTGCCAGCAGCTGGACAGGGGGTTACTATGGCTACACCTTC
D: -; V: TRBV5-5; size: -; J: TRBJ2-6; CDR3: CASSSNPDSSGANVLTF; DNA: TGTGCCAGCAGCTCCAACCCGGACAGCTCTGGGGCCAACGTCCTGACTTTC
D: TRBD1; V: TRBV28; size: -; J: TRBJ1-5; CDR3: CASSRTGPGPYQHF; DNA: TGTGCCAGCAGCCGGACAGGACCTGGGCCCTACCAGCATTTT
D: -; V: TRBV4-1; size: -; J: TRBJ1-1; CDR3: CASSQDPRQVNTEAFF; DNA: TGCGCCAGCAGCCAAGATCCACGGCAGGTCAACACTGAAGCTTTCTTT
D: -; V: TRBV5-4; size: -; J: TRBJ2-2; CDR3: CATRTRNTGELFF; DNA: TGTGCCACCCGGACAAGGAACACCGGGGAGCTGTTTTTT
D: -; V: TRBV6-2/TRBV6-3; size: -; J: TRBJ1-2; CDR3: CASSSGTTYGYTF; DNA: TGTGCCAGCAGTTCTGGCACTACGTATGGCTACACCTTC
D: -; V: TRBV7-2; size: once; J: TRBJ1-5; CDR3: CASSAWDQPQHF; DNA: TGTGCCAGCAGCGCCTGGGATCAGCCCCAGCATTTT
D: -; V: TRBV15; size: -; J: TRBJ1-4; CDR3: CATSTPGGGKLFF; DNA: TGTGCCACCAGCACCCCCGGGGGGGGAAAACTGTTTTTT
D: TRBD1; V: TRBV7-2; size: once; J: TRBJ1-2; CDR3: CASSSTRDRGGGYTF; DNA: TGTGCCAGCAGCTCCACCCGGGACAGGGGAGGTGGCTACACCTTC
D: TRBD1; V: TRBV5-1; size: -; J: TRBJ1-1; CDR3: CASSIAGTGNTEAFF; DNA: TGCGCCAGCAGCATAGCCGGGACAGGGAACACTGAAGCTTTCTTT
D: TRBD1; V: TRBV5-4; size: -; J: TRBJ1-2; CDR3: CASSILTGGNGYTF; DNA: TGTGCCAGCAGCATCCTGACAGGGGGAAATGGCTACACCTTC
D: -; V: TRBV5-8; size: few; J: TRBJ2-5; CDR3: CASSRTQLTETQYF; DNA: TGTGCCAGCAGCCGCACCCAACTTACAGAGACCCAGTACTTC
D: TRBD2; V: TRBV14; size: -; J: TRBJ2-7; CDR3: CASSQQGGSYEQYF; DNA: TGTGCCAGCAGCCAACAGGGAGGGAGCTACGAGCAGTACTTC
D: -; V: TRBV19; size: -; J: TRBJ1-2; CDR3: CASTADNYGYTF; DNA: TGTGCCAGTACGGCAGATAACTATGGCTACACCTTC
D: -; V: TRBV4-3; size: once; J: TRBJ1-4; CDR3: CASSHHRGATNEKLFF; DNA: TGCGCCAGCAGCCACCATCGGGGGGCAACTAATGAAAAACTGTTTTTT
D: TRBD1; V: TRBV5-1; size: few; J: TRBJ1-1; CDR3: CASSLDRGNTEAFF; DNA: TGCGCCAGCAGCTTGGACAGGGGGAACACTGAAGCTTTCTTT
D: -; V: TRBV7-8; size: -; J: TRBJ1-2; CDR3: CASSLNLLTKTNYGYTF; DNA: TGTGCCAGCAGCTTAAACCTTTTAACAAAGACTAACTATGGCTACACCTTC
D: -; V: TRBV20-1; size: -; J: TRBJ2-1; CDR3: CSATAGGGQFF; DNA: TGCAGTGCTACGGCCGGGGGAGGGCAGTTCTTC
D: -; V: TRBV3-1/TRBV3-2; size: -; J: TRBJ1-6; CDR3: CASSQDFATLSSYNSPLHF; DNA: TGTGCCAGCAGCCAAGATTTTGCGACCCTGAGCTCCTATAATTCACCCCTCCACTTT
D: -; V: TRBV4-3; size: few; J: TRBJ2-6; CDR3: CASSQSAGLSGANVLTF; DNA: TGCGCCAGCAGCCAGTCAGCGGGTTTGTCTGGGGCCAACGTCCTGACTTTC
D: -; V: TRBV7-8; size: -; J: TRBJ2-7; CDR3: CASSLEGLQGQYF; DNA: TGTGCCAGCAGCTTAGAGGGACTGCAGGGGCAGTACTTC
D: -; V: TRBV14; size: once; J: TRBJ2-7; CDR3: CASSQWGEGRDPYEQYF; DNA: TGTGCCAGCAGCCAGTGGGGAGAGGGGCGGGATCCCTACGAGCAGTACTTC
D: TRBD1; V: TRBV19; size: -; J: TRBJ1-6; CDR3: CASSMRGDRAYNSPLHF; DNA: TGTGCCAGTAGTATGCGGGGGGACAGAGCTTATAATTCACCCCTCCACTTT
D: TRBD2; V: TRBV28; size: -; J: TRBJ2-5; CDR3: CASKRGGQETQYF; DNA: TGTGCCAGCAAGCGGGGGGGGCAAGAGACCCAGTACTTC
D: TRBD2; V: TRBV9; size: -; J: TRBJ2-3; CDR3: CASSVGGGGATQYF; DNA: TGTGCCAGCAGCGTAGGTGGCGGGGGGGCTACGCAGTATTTT
D: TRBD1; V: TRBV11-2; size: once; J: TRBJ2-1; CDR3: CATFLGQDRANEQFF; DNA: TGTGCCACCTTCCTAGGCCAGGACAGGGCTAATGAGCAGTTCTTC
D: TRBD1; V: TRBV24-1; size: -; J: TRBJ2-1; CDR3: CATSDPGTGGDEQFF; DNA: TGTGCCACCAGTGACCCAGGGACAGGGGGGGATGAGCAGTTCTTC
D: TRBD1; V: TRBV7-2; size: few; J: TRBJ1-2; CDR3: CASSPRQGVSDGYTF; DNA: TGTGCCAGCAGCCCGCGACAGGGGGTCTCGGATGGCTACACCTTC
D: -; V: TRBV11-2; size: -; J: TRBJ2-2; CDR3: CASSLVSVKSELFF; DNA: TGTGCCAGCAGCTTAGTATCGGTCAAGTCGGAGCTGTTTTTT
D: -; V: TRBV19; size: -; J: TRBJ2-1; CDR3: CASSPDREGLHNNEQFF; DNA: TGTGCCAGTAGTCCCGACAGGGAGGGACTACATAACAATGAGCAGTTCTTC
D: -; V: TRBV11-2; size: -; J: TRBJ1-2; CDR3: CASSPGRGYGYTF; DNA: TGTGCCAGCAGCCCGGGACGAGGTTATGGCTACACCTTC
D: -; V: TRBV15; size: -; J: TRBJ2-5; CDR3: CATTSGASGTQYF; DNA: TGTGCCACCACCTCGGGGGCCTCAGGGACCCAGTACTTC
D: -; V: TRBV28; size: -; J: TRBJ2-5; CDR3: CASSLGFIPTGETQYF; DNA: TGTGCCAGCAGTTTAGGCTTTATTCCCACCGGGGAGACCCAGTACTTC
D: -; V: TRBV5-4; size: once; J: TRBJ2-4; CDR3: CASSLGGSQNIQYF; DNA: TGTGCCAGCAGCTTGGGAGGCAGCCAAAACATTCAGTACTTC
D: -; V: TRBV19; size: -; J: TRBJ1-2; CDR3: CASSMYGQRTDGYTF; DNA: TGTGCCAGTAGTATGTATGGACAACGGACTGATGGCTACACCTTC
D: TRBD1; V: TRBV10-3; size: -; J: TRBJ2-1; CDR3: CAISESGTGGNEQFF; DNA: TGTGCCATCAGTGAGTCCGGGACAGGGGGGAATGAGCAGTTCTTC
D: -; V: TRBV7-2; size: few; J: TRBJ1-2; CDR3: CASSLGGIGGYTF; DNA: TGTGCCAGCAGCTTAGGAGGGATTGGTGGCTACACCTTC
D: -; V: TRBV5-1; size: once; J: TRBJ1-3; CDR3: CASSWGASSGNTIYF; DNA: TGCGCCAGCAGCTGGGGGGCAAGCTCTGGAAACACCATATATTTT
D: -; V: TRBV7-9; size: -; J: TRBJ1-4; CDR3: CASSYVIATNEKLFF; DNA: TGTGCCAGCAGTTACGTGATTGCAACTAATGAAAAACTGTTTTTT
D: -; V: TRBV2; size: -; J: TRBJ2-5; CDR3: CASSDVGLRETQYF; DNA: TGTGCCAGCAGTGATGTAGGTTTACGGGAGACCCAGTACTTC
D: TRBD1; V: TRBV30; size: -; J: TRBJ1-1; CDR3: CAWSRTGPTEAFF; DNA: TGTGCCTGGAGTCGGACAGGGCCCACTGAAGCTTTCTTT
D: -; V: TRBV2; size: -; J: TRBJ2-1; CDR3: CASSEGRSEQFF; DNA: TGTGCCAGCAGTGAAGGTCGTAGTGAGCAGTTCTTC
D: -; V: TRBV15; size: -; J: TRBJ1-5; CDR3: CATSRDRGNQPQHF; DNA: TGTGCCACCAGCAGAGACAGGGGCAATCAGCCCCAGCATTTT
D: TRBD1; V: TRBV4-3; size: -; J: TRBJ2-2; CDR3: CASSQIGTGHNTGELFF; DNA: TGCGCCAGCAGCCAAATTGGGACAGGACATAACACCGGGGAGCTGTTTTTT
D: -; V: TRBV6-5; size: -; J: TRBJ2-1; CDR3: CASSYRTEQFF; DNA: TGTGCCAGCAGTTACAGGACGGAGCAGTTCTTC
D: TRBD2; V: TRBV4-3; size: -; J: TRBJ2-1; CDR3: CASSQGYKRGGYNEQFF; DNA: TGCGCCAGCAGCCAAGGGTATAAGCGGGGGGGTTACAATGAGCAGTTCTTC
D: TRBD2; V: TRBV15; size: -; J: TRBJ2-1; CDR3: CATSASGVNEQFF; DNA: TGTGCCACCAGCGCTAGCGGGGTCAATGAGCAGTTCTTC
D: -; V: TRBV27; size: -; J: TRBJ2-3; CDR3: CASSSGTDSFTDTQYF; DNA: TGTGCCAGCAGTTCCGGGACCGACTCCTTTACAGATACGCAGTATTTT
D: -; V: TRBV5-4; size: -; J: TRBJ2-5; CDR3: CASSLAKPGGETQYF; DNA: TGTGCCAGCAGCTTGGCCAAACCTGGGGGAGAGACCCAGTACTTC
D: -; V: TRBV6-1; size: -; J: TRBJ2-7; CDR3: CASSEPGETYEQYF; DNA: TGTGCCAGCAGTGAACCCGGGGAGACTTACGAGCAGTACTTC
D: TRBD2; V: TRBV15; size: -; J: TRBJ2-3; CDR3: CATSRVGTRALGDTQYF; DNA: TGTGCCACCAGCAGAGTCGGGACTAGGGCGCTCGGAGATACGCAGTATTTT
D: TRBD1; V: TRBV29-1; size: -; J: TRBJ2-2; CDR3: CSVRTRAGGAAGELFF; DNA: TGCAGCGTGAGAACGAGGGCAGGGGGCGCCGCCGGGGAGCTGTTTTTT
D: TRBD2; V: TRBV5-8; size: -; J: TRBJ2-5; CDR3: CASSLLRGGQETQYF; DNA: TGTGCCAGCAGCTTACTGCGGGGGGGACAAGAGACCCAGTACTTC
D: -; V: TRBV13; size: -; J: TRBJ1-4; CDR3: CASSLGQGDEKLFF; DNA: TGTGCCAGCAGCTTAGGGCAGGGTGATGAAAAACTGTTTTTT
D: -; V: TRBV12-2; size: -; J: TRBJ1-5; CDR3: CASRPTWTGWDQPQHF; DNA: TGTGCAAGTCGCCCTACTTGGACAGGCTGGGATCAGCCCCAGCATTTT
D: -; V: TRBV19; size: -; J: TRBJ1-2; CDR3: CASSPMPPGLGYTF; DNA: TGTGCCAGTAGTCCCATGCCCCCCGGACTCGGCTACACCTTC
D: -; V: TRBV7-2; size: few; J: TRBJ1-6; CDR3: CASSLSGGALGSSPLHF; DNA: TGTGCCAGCAGCCTCTCTGGGGGGGCCCTGGGGAGTTCACCCCTCCACTTT
D: -; V: TRBV5-4; size: once; J: TRBJ1-6; CDR3: CASSLAVGPNSPLHF; DNA: TGTGCCAGCAGCTTGGCCGTAGGTCCTAATTCACCCCTCCACTTT